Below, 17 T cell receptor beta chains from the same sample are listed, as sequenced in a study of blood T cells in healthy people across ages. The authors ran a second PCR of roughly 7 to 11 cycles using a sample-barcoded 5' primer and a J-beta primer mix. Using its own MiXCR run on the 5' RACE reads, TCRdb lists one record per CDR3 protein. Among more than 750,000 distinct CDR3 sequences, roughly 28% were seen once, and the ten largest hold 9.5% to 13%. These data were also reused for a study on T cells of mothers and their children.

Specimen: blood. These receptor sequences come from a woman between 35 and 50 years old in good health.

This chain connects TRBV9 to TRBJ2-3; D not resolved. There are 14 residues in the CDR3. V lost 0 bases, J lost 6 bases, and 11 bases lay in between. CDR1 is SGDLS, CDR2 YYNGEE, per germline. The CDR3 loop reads CASSVEDSLDTQYF. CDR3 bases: TGTGCCAGCAGCGTAGAGGATAGCTTGGATACGCAGTATTTT.

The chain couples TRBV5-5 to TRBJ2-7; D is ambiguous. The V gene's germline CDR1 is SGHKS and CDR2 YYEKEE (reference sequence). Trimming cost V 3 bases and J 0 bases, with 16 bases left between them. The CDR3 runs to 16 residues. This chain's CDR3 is CASSSVLRVSSYEQYF. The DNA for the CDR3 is TGTGCCAGCAGCTCGGTGTTAAGGGTTAGCTCCTACGAGCAGTACTTC.

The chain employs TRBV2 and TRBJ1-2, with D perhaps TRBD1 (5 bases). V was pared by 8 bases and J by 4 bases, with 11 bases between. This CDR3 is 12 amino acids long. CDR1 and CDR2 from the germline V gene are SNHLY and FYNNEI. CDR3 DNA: TGTGCCAGCCAGCCGGGACCCTATGGCTACACCTTC. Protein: CASQPGPYGYTF.

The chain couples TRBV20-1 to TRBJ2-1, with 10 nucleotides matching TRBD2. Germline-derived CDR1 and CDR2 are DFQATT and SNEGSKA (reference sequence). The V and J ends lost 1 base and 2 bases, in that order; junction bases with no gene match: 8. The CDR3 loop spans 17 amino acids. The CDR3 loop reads CSARGGGLAGAYNEQFF. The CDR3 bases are TGCAGTGCTAGAGGGGGAGGGCTAGCGGGGGCCTACAATGAGCAGTTCTTC.

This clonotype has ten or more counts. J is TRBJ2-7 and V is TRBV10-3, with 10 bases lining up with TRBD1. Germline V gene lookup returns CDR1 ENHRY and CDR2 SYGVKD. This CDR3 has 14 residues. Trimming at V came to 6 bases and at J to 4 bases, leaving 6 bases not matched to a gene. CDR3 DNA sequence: TGTGCCATCAGGGGGACAGGGGAGGGATACGAGCAGTACTTC. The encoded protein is CAIRGTGEGYEQYF.

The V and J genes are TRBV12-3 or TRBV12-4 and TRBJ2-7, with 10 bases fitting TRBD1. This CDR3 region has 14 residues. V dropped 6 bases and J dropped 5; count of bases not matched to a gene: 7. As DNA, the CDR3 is TGTGCCAGCAGCCCGGGACAGGGGTGGGACGAGCAGTACTTC. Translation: CASSPGQGWDEQYF.

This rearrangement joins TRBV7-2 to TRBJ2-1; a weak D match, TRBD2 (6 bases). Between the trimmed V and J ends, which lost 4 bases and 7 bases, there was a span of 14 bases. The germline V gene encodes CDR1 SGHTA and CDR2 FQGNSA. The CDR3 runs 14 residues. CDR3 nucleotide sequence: TGTGCCAGCAGCTCTGGGGACTTGAGGAATGAGCAGTTCTTC. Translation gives CASSSGDLRNEQFF.

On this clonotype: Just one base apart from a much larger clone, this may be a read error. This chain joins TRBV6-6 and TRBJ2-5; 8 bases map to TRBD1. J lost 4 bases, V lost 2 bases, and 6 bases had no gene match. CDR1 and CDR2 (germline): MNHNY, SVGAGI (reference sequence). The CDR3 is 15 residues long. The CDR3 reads CASSYAGQDRETQYF. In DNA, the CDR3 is TGTGCCAGCAGTTACGCGGGACAGGATCGAGAGACCCAGTACTTC.

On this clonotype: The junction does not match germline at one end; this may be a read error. The CDR3 coding sequence is TGTGCCAGCAGTTTAGCGGGGTATAGCAATCGGCCCCAGCATTTT. It is translated as CASSLAGYSNRPQHF. This chain connects TRBV12-3 or TRBV12-4 to TRBJ1-5; no reliable D call. The CDR3 runs to 15 residues.

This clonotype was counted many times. The CDR3 coding sequence is TGTGCCAGCAGCGCGCCGCAGGGCTCCTACAATGAGCAGTTCTTC. Translation: CASSAPQGSYNEQFF. The rearrangement links TRBV9 to TRBJ2-1, with a tentative D call TRBD1 (5 bases). The CDR3 runs to 15 residues. Trimming left V 3 bases short and J 0 bases short, with 10 bases between. In germline, CDR1 is SGDLS, CDR2 YYNGEE.

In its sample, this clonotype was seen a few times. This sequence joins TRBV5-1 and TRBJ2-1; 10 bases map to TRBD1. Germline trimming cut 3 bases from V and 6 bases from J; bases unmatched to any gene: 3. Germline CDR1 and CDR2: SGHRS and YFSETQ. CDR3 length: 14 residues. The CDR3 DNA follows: TGCGCCAGCAGCTCGACAGGGGGCTTCAATGAGCAGTTCTTC. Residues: CASSSTGGFNEQFF.

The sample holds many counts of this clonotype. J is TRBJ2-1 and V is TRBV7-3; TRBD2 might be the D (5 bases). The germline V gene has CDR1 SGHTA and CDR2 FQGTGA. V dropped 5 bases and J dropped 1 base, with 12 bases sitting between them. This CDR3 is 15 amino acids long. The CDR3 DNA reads TGTGCCAGCAGCCTCGGCGGGCTGTCCTACAATGAGCAGTTCTTC. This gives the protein CASSLGGLSYNEQFF.

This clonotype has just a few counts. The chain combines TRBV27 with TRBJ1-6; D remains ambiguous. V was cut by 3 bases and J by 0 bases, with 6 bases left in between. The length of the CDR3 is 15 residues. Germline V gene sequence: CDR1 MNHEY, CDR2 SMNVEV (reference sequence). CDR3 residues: CASSFGSSYNSPLHF. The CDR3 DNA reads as TGTGCCAGCAGTTTTGGGAGCTCCTATAATTCACCCCTCCACTTT.

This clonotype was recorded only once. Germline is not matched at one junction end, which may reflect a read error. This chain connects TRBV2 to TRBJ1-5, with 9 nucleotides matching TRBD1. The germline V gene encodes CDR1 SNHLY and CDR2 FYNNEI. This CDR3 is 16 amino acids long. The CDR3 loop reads CASSERGQGFNQPRHF. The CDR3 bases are TGTGCCAGCAGTGAGCGGGGACAGGGCTTCAATCAGCCCCGGCATTTT.

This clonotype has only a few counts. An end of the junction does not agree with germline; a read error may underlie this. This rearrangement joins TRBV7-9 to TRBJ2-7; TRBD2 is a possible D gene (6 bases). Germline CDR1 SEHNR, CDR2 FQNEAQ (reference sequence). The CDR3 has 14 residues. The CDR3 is CASSLADTAYEQYF. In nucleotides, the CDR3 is TGTGCCAGCAGTTTAGCGGACACCGCCTACGAGCAGTACTTC.

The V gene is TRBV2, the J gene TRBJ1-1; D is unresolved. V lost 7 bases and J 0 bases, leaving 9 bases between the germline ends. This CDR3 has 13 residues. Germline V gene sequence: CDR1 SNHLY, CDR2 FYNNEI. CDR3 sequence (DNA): TGTGCCAGCAACGAGGTCATGAACACTGAAGCTTTCTTT. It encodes CASNEVMNTEAFF.

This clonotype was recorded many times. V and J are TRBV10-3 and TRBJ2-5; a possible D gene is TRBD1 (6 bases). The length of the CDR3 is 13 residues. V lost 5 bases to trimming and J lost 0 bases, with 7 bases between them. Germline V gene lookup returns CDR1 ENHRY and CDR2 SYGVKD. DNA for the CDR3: TGTGCCATCAGTTGGACAGACCAAGAGACCCAGTACTTC. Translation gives CAISWTDQETQYF.